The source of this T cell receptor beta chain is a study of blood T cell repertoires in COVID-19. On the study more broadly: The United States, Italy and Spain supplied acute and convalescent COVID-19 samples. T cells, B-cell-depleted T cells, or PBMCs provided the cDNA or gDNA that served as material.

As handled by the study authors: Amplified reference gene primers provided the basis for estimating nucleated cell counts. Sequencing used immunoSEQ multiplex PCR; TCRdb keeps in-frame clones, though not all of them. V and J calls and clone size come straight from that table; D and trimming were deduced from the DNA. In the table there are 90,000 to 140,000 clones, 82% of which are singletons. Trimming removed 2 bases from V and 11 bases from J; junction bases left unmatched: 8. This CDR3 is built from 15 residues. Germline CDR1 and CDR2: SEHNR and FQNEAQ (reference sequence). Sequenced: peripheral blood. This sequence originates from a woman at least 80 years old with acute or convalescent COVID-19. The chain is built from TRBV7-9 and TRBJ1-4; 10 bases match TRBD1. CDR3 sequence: CASSLPGTGDKKLFF. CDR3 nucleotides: TGTGCCAGCAGCTTACCCGGGACAGGGGACAAGAAACTGTTTTTT. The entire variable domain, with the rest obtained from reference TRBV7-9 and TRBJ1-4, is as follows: DTGVSQNPRHKITKRGQNVTFRCDPISEHNRLYWYRQTLGQGPEFLTYFQNEAQLEKSRLLSDRFSAERPKGSFSTLEIQRTEQGDSAMYLCASSLPGTGDKKLFFGSGTQLSVL.